This TCR beta chain was retrieved from a study of blood T cell repertoires in COVID-19. Whole-study context: Acute-phase and convalescent COVID-19 samples originated in the United States, Italy and Spain. Sample material is recorded as cDNA or gDNA derived from T cells, B-cell-depleted T cells, or PBMCs.

Looked up from germline, CDR1 is MDHEN and CDR2 is SYDVKM. CDR3 size: 13 residues. Trimming removed 8 bases from V and 0 bases from J, with 7 bases in between. Study members were between roughly 18 and 100 years old and lived in some 22 US regions. As handled by the study authors: The assay estimated nucleated cells by amplifying reference gene primers. The data were produced by immunoSEQ multiplex PCR, yet TCRdb's version contains in-frame clones alone and is incomplete. V, J and clone size derive from that table, while D and trimming were established from the DNA sequence. The sample includes 200,000 to 250,000 clones, around 90% of them seen just once.

This chain joins TRBV28 and TRBJ2-2; D call uncertain. The receptor comes from a young man with acute COVID-19. Material for sequencing was PBMCs or T cells enriched from blood (not recorded which). The CDR3 nucleotides read TGTGCCAGCCGGTCCTCGAACACCGGGGAGCTGTTTTTT. As protein: CASRSSNTGELFF.